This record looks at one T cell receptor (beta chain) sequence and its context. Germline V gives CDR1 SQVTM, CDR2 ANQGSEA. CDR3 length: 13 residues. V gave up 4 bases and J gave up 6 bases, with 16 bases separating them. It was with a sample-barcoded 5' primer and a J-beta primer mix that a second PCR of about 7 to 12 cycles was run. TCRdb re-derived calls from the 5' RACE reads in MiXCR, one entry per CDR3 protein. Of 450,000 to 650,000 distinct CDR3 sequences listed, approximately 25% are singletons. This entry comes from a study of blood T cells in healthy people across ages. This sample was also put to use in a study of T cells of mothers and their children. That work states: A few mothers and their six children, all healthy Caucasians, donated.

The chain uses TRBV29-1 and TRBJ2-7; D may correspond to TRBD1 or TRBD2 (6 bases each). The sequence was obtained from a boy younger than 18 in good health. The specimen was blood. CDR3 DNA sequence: TGCAGCGTTGGGGCAGGGGAGGCTCTCGAGCAGTACTTC. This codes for CSVGAGEALEQYF.